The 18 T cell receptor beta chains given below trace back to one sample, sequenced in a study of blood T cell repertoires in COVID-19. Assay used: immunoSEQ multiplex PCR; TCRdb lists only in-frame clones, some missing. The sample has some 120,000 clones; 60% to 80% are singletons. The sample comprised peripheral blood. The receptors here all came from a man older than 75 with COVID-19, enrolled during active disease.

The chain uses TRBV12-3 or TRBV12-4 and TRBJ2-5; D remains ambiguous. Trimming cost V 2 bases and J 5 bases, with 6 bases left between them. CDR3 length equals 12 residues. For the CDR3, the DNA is TGTGCCAGCAGTTTACAGAGGGAGACCCAGTACTTC. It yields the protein CASSLQRETQYF.

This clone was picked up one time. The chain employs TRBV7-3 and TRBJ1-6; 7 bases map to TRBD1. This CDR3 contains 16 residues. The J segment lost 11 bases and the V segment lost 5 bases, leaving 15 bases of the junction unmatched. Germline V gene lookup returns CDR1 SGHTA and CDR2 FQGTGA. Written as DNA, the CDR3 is TGTGCCAGCAGCCTAAGGGGACGGACAGGCGGAACACCCCTCCACTTT. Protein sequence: CASSLRGRTGGTPLHF.

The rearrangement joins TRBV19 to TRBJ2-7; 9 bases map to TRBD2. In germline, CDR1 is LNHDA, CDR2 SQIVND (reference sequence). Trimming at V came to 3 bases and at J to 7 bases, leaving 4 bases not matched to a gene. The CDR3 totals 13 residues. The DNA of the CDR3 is TGTGCCAGTAGTATCGTAGCGGGAGAGGAGCAGTACTTC. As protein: CASSIVAGEEQYF.

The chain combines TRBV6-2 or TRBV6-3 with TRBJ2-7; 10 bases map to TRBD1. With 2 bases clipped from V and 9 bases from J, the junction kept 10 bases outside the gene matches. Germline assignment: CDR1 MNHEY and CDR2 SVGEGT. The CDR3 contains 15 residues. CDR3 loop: CASSYLPGQGTRQYF. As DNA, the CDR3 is TGTGCCAGCAGTTACCTTCCGGGACAGGGGACAAGGCAGTACTTC.

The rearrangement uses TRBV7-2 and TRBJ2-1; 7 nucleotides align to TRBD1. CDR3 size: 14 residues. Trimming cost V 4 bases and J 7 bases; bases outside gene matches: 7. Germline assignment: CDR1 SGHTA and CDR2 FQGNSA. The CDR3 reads CASSYRTGENEQFF. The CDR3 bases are TGTGCCAGCAGCTACCGGACAGGAGAGAATGAGCAGTTCTTC.

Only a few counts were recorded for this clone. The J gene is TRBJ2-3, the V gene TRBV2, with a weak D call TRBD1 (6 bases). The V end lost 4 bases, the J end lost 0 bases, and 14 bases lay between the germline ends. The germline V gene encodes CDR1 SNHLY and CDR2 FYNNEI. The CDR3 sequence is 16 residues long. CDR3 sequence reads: CASSVSRGPSTDTQYF. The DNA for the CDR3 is TGTGCCAGCAGTGTGAGCAGGGGTCCAAGCACAGATACGCAGTATTTT. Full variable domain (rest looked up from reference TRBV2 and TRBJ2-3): EPEVTQTPSHQVTQMGQEVILRCVPISNHLYFYWYRQILGQKVEFLVSFYNNEISEKSEIFDDQFSVERPDGSNFTLKIRSTKLEDSAMYFCASSVSRGPSTDTQYFGPGTRLTVL.

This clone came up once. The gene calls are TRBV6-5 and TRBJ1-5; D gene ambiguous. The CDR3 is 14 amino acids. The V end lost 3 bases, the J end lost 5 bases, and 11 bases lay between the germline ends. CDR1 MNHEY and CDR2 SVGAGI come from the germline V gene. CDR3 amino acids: CASSYRWRDQPQHF. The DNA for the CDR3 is TGTGCCAGCAGTTATCGGTGGAGGGATCAGCCCCAGCATTTT.

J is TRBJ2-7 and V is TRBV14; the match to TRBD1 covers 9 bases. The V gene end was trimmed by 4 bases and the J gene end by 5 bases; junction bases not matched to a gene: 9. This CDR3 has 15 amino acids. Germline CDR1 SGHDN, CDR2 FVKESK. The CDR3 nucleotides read TGTGCCAGCAGCCGAGACGGGACAGGGATGGACGAGCAGTACTTC. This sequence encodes CASSRDGTGMDEQYF.

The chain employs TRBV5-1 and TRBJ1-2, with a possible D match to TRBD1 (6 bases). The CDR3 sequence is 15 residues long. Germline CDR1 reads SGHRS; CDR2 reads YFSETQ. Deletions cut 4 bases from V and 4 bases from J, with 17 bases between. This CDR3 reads CASSPWDGQSYGYTF. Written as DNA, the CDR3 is TGCGCCAGCAGCCCCTGGGACGGACAGTCCTATGGCTACACCTTC.

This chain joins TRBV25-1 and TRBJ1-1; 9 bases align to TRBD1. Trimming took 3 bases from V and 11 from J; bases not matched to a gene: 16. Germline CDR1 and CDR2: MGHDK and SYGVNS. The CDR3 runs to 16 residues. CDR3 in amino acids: CASSDPNRDRVSGAFF. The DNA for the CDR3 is TGTGCCAGCAGTGATCCGAACCGGGACAGGGTTTCGGGGGCTTTCTTT.

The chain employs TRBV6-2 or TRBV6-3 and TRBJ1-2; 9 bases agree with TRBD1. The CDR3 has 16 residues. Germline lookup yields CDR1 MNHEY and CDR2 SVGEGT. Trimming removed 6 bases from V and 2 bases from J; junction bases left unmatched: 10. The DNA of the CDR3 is TGTGCCAGCAGCGCCCCAGGGACAGGGCCGAACTATGGCTACACCTTC. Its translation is CASSAPGTGPNYGYTF.

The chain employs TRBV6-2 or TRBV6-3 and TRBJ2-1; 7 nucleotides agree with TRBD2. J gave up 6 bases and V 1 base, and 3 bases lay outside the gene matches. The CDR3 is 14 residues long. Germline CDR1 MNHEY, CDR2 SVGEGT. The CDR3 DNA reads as TGTGCCAGCAGTTACTGGGGGGGACGCAATGAGCAGTTCTTC. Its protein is CASSYWGGRNEQFF.

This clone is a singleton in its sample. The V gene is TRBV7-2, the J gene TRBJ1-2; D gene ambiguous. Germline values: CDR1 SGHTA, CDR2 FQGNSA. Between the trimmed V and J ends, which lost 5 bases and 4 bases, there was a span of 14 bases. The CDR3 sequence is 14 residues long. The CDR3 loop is CASSPNWAFYGYTF. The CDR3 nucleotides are TGTGCCAGCAGCCCGAATTGGGCTTTCTATGGCTACACCTTC.

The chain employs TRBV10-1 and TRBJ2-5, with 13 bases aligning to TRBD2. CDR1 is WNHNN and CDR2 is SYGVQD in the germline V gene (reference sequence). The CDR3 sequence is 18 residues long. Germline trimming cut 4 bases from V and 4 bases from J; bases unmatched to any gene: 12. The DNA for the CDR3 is TGCGCCAGCAGTGGTACTGCAGGGACTAGCGGGAAAGGAGAGACCCAGTACTTC. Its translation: CASSGTAGTSGKGETQYF.

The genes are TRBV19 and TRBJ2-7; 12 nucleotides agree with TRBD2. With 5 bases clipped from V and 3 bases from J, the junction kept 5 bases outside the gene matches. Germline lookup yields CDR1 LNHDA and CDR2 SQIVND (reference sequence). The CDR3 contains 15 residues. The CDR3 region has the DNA TGTGCCAGTAGTTCACGGACTAGCGGGAACTACGAGCAGTACTTC. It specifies CASSSRTSGNYEQYF.

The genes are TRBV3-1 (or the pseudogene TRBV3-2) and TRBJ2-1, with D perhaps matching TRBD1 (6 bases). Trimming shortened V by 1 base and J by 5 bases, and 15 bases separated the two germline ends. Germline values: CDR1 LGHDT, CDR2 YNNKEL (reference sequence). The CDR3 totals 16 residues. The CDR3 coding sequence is TGTGCCAGCAGCCAAGTAGCAGGGGCGTACAACAATGAGCAGTTCTTC. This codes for CASSQVAGAYNNEQFF.

DNA of the CDR3: TGTGCCAGCAGTTACGGGACTCAAGAGACCCAGTACTTC. Its translation is CASSYGTQETQYF. The J gene is TRBJ2-5, the V gene TRBV6-6; TRBD2 is a possible D gene (6 bases). Trimming cost V 2 bases and J 2 bases, with 6 bases left between them. Germline CDR1 MNHNY, CDR2 SVGAGI (reference sequence). The CDR3 runs to 13 residues.

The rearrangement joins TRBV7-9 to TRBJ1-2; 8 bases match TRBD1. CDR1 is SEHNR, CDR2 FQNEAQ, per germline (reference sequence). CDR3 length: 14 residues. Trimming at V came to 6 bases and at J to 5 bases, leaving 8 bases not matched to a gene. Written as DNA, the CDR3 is TGTGCCAGCAGACCCCCAGGGGGCGGATATGGCTACACCTTC. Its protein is CASRPPGGGYGYTF. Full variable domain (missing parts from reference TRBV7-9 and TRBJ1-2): DTGVSQNPRHKITKRGQNVTFRCDPISEHNRLYWYRQTLGQGPEFLTYFQNEAQLEKSRLLSDRFSAERPKGSFSTLEIQRTEQGDSAMYLCASRPPGGGYGYTFGSGTRLTVV.